The 2 T cell receptor beta chains reported below all come from one sample, sequenced in a study of CD8 T cells in Susac syndrome. It was with random hexamers that about 0.45 to 1 ug RNA was reverse transcribed. Via MiXCR, TCRdb re-called the immunoSEQ multiplex PCR reads, giving one row per CDR3 protein. Found here are around 280,000 distinct CDR3 sequences, about 91% of them singletons; the top ten hold around 0.07%. Material for sequencing was CD4+ T cells from PBMCs. The receptors come from a human donor with multiple sclerosis.

This clonotype was found once. The chain uses TRBV29-1 and TRBJ1-1; 8 bases align to TRBD1. Losses at the gene ends were 5 bases for V and 6 bases for J; bases not matched to a gene: 11. CDR1 is SQVTM, CDR2 ANQGSEA, per germline. This CDR3 region has 14 residues. DNA of the CDR3: TGCAGCGTTATCCCTACAGGGGGGGTGGCTGAAGCTTTCTTT. This translates into CSVIPTGGVAEAFF.

The chain couples TRBV14 to TRBJ2-1; 9 positions agree with TRBD2. This CDR3 is 16 amino acids long. Germline CDR1 SGHDN, CDR2 FVKESK. Trimming took 2 bases from V and 6 from J; bases not matched to a gene: 8. The DNA for the CDR3 is TGTGCCAGCAGCCAAAAACTAGCGGGCACAGGCAATGAGCAGTTCTTC. As protein: CASSQKLAGTGNEQFF.